This TCR beta chain was obtained from a study of blood T cell repertoires in COVID-19. Whole-study context: The cDNA or gDNA used as material had been derived from T cells, B-cell-depleted T cells, or PBMCs.

TCRdb's table, derived via immunoSEQ multiplex PCR, lists solely in-frame clones and lacks some. The table has roughly 260,000 clones, approximately 79% seen once. This CDR3 contains 14 residues. Germline V CDR1 and CDR2: LNHDA, SQIVND (reference sequence). Trimming cost V 3 bases and J 1 base, with 10 bases left between them. The source material was peripheral blood. The V and J genes are TRBV19 and TRBJ2-7; possibly TRBD2 for D (6 bases). The source of this sequence is a woman in her 40s with active or convalescent COVID-19. CDR3 bases: TGTGCCAGTAGTATGCGGGGACCGTCCTACGAGCAGTACTTC. Translated, it gives CASSMRGPSYEQYF.